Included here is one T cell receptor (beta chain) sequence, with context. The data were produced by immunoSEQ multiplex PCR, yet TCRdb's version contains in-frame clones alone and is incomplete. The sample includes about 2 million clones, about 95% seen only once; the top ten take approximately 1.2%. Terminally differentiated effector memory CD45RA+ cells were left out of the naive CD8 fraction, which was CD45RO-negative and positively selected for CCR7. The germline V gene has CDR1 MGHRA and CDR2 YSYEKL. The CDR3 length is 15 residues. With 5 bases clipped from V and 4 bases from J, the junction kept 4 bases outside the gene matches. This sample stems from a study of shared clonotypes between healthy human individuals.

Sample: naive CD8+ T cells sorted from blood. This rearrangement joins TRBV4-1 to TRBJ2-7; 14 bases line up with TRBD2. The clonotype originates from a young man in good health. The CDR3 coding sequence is TGCGCCAGCAGCGGGGGACTAGCGGGAGTGTACGAGCAGTACTTC. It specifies CASSGGLAGVYEQYF.